The 23 T cell receptor beta chains given below trace back to one sample, sequenced in a study of CXCR3-negative and CXCR3-positive naive CD8 T cells. UMI-tagged TRB cDNA libraries were built via 5' RACE. TCRdb re-analyzed the 5' RACE reads; it lists each CDR3 protein once, without DNA. Its table records tens of thousands of distinct CDR3 sequences. The sample consisted of naive CXCR3- CD8+ T cells from blood. Subset given: CD45RO-CCR7+CD27+CD95- naive CD8+ T cells lacking CXCR3 (TNR3-). Receptors were obtained from a human donor in good health. Some clones in this sample may be carry-over from other donors' samples.

The chain joins TRBV29-1 to TRBJ2-7; lacking DNA, the TRBD2 call made by TCRdb goes unchecked. The CDR3 extends over 12 amino acids. Germline assignment: CDR1 SQVTM and CDR2 ANQGSEA. CDR3 amino acids: CSARTSGYEQYF.

This chain joins TRBV29-1 and TRBJ1-6. The CDR3 is 17 amino acids. CDR1 is SQVTM and CDR2 is ANQGSEA in the germline V gene. The CDR3 protein is CSVEAGPLNSYNSPLHF.

The CDR3 loop is CASSLGPSGNRQYF. The chain carries TRBV7-2 and TRBJ2-7; the TRBD2 assignment by TCRdb is unverifiable without DNA. The CDR3 loop spans 14 amino acids. Germline CDR1 SGHTA, CDR2 FQGNSA.

V and J are TRBV7-3 and TRBJ2-1. This CDR3 is 13 amino acids long. CDR1 and CDR2 (germline): SGHTA, FQGTGA. CDR3 sequence reads: CASSSDSYNEQFF.

The CDR3 region is CASSLGRNTEAFF. This chain joins TRBV4-3 and TRBJ1-1. The CDR3 has 13 amino acids. Looked up from germline, CDR1 is LGHNA and CDR2 is YSLEER.

V usage is TRBV7-9 and J usage is TRBJ2-5; absent DNA, TCRdb's TRBD1 call cannot be checked. In germline, CDR1 is SEHNR, CDR2 FQNEAQ (reference sequence). The CDR3 is 14 amino acids. The CDR3 here is CASSSLSGVETQYF. Combining the CDR3 with reference TRBV7-9 and TRBJ2-5 gives the whole variable domain DTGVSQNPRHKITKRGQNVTFRCDPISEHNRLYWYRQTLGQGPEFLTYFQNEAQLEKSRLLSDRFSAERPKGSFSTLEIQRTEQGDSAMYLCASSSLSGVETQYFGPGTRLLVL.

V gene TRBV7-8 combines with J gene TRBJ2-5; TCRdb outputs TRBD2, but without DNA this stays unchecked. The CDR3 is 14 amino acids. The germline V gene encodes CDR1 SGHVS and CDR2 FQNEAQ. The CDR3: CASSRTLLEETQYF.

This chain uses TRBV6-5 with TRBJ2-1. The CDR3 covers 13 residues. The germline gives CDR1 MNHEY, CDR2 SVGAGI. CDR3 amino acids: CASSGSEYNEQFF.

The CDR3: CASSLWAETQYF. This chain links TRBV13 with TRBJ2-5; the TCRdb call, TRBD1, lacks DNA for checking. There are 12 residues in the CDR3. Germline CDR1 PRHDT, CDR2 FYEKMQ (reference sequence).

This chain connects TRBV28 to TRBJ2-5. Germline assignment: CDR1 MDHEN and CDR2 SYDVKM. This CDR3 has 15 amino acids. The CDR3 protein is CASSLESQREETQYF. The full variable domain, completed using reference TRBV28 and TRBJ2-5, is DVKVTQSSRYLVKRTGEKVFLECVQDMDHENMFWYRQDPGLGLRLIYFSYDVKMKEKGDIPEGYSVSREKKERFSLILESASTNQTSMYLCASSLESQREETQYFGPGTRLLVL.

The chain has TRBV5-1 and TRBJ2-5; TCRdb's D call, TRBD2, is unchecked because there is no DNA. CDR1 and CDR2 (germline): SGHRS, YFSETQ. CDR3 length: 15 residues. This CDR3 is CASSLESGGPETQYF.

The chain carries TRBV12-3 or TRBV12-4 and TRBJ2-3; TCRdb picks TRBD1, but there is no DNA to check that call. This CDR3 has 16 residues. CDR3 loop: CASSWRPTGSTDTQYF.

The chain uses TRBV5-6 and TRBJ2-2. Germline V CDR1 and CDR2: SGHDT, YYEEEE. The CDR3 sequence is 11 residues long. The CDR3 region is CASSLAGELFF.

V is TRBV7-9 and J is TRBJ1-1. CDR1 is SEHNR and CDR2 is FQNEAQ in the germline V gene (reference sequence). This CDR3 is 15 amino acids long. This chain's CDR3 is CASSLGLALNTEAFF. Drawing the rest from reference TRBV7-9 and TRBJ1-1, the complete variable domain is DTGVSQNPRHKITKRGQNVTFRCDPISEHNRLYWYRQTLGQGPEFLTYFQNEAQLEKSRLLSDRFSAERPKGSFSTLEIQRTEQGDSAMYLCASSLGLALNTEAFFGQGTRLTVV.

The V and J genes are TRBV29-1 and TRBJ2-7; TCRdb selects TRBD1, and the lack of DNA leaves this call unchecked. Germline-derived CDR1 and CDR2 are SQVTM and ANQGSEA. CDR3 length: 12 amino acids. The CDR3 reads CSVSWGHYEQYF.

The rearrangement joins TRBV6-1 to TRBJ2-7; there is no DNA to check the TCRdb D call of TRBD2. This CDR3 spans 14 amino acids. Per the germline V gene, CDR1 is MNHNS and CDR2 is SASEGT. The chain's CDR3 is CASKRAGYSYEQYF.

The genes are TRBV4-3 and TRBJ2-7; TCRdb's D gene call, TRBD2, goes unchecked for lack of DNA. The CDR3 loop spans 13 amino acids. The V gene's germline CDR1 is LGHNA and CDR2 YSLEER. The CDR3 spells CASSQAGGLEQYF.

Here the CDR3 reads CSVESADTGELFF. This sequence joins TRBV29-1 and TRBJ2-2. The CDR3 consists of 13 residues. Germline V gene data show CDR1 as SQVTM and CDR2 as ANQGSEA.

The V gene is TRBV28, the J gene TRBJ2-3; checking the TCRdb D call of TRBD2 is not possible without DNA. This CDR3 contains 14 residues. CDR1 MDHEN and CDR2 SYDVKM come from the germline V gene. This chain's CDR3 is CASSLPSGTDTQYF.

The V gene is TRBV6-2 or TRBV6-3, the J gene TRBJ2-7. CDR1 is MNHEY, CDR2 SVGEGT, per germline. The CDR3 is made up of 14 amino acids. The CDR3 protein is CASSYEGDSYEQYF.

This chain joins TRBV4-3 and TRBJ2-1; TCRdb's D call of TRBD1 is untestable without DNA. Per the germline V gene, CDR1 is LGHNA and CDR2 is YSLEER. The CDR3 sequence is 13 residues long. CDR3 sequence: CASSQVRGGEQFF.

This clonotype shows up as medium-sized by frequency. The genes are TRBV6-5 and TRBJ2-7; TCRdb's D gene call, TRBD1, goes unchecked for lack of DNA. This CDR3 comprises 14 residues. Germline CDR1 MNHEY, CDR2 SVGAGI. CDR3 sequence: CASSPIQVQSEQYF.

This CDR3 is CASSLNGYEQYF. The gene calls are TRBV28 and TRBJ2-7. The CDR3 spans 12 residues. The germline gives CDR1 MDHEN, CDR2 SYDVKM.